The clone carrying this T cell receptor beta chain was seen once. Its antigen is unidentified. The CDR3 is 12 amino acids. In germline, CDR1 is KGHSH, CDR2 LQKENI. V lost 8 bases and J lost 4; bases outside the gene matches: 2. RNA and DNA were co-extracted from approximately 20-30 mg of unsorted bulk tissue. Chronic HBV infection affected patients, none of whom had received treatment. TCR beta cDNA came from about 0.55 ug total RNA, primed with a constant-region primer. Amplification in three nested multiplex PCR rounds with slightly modified ARM-PCR gave rise to TCR beta libraries. In the first two PCR rounds, TRBV1-TRBV30 forward primers were paired with a C-beta reverse primer, and each round lasted nine to ten cycles. TCRdb re-derived calls from the multiplex PCR reads in MiXCR, one entry per CDR3 protein. The table has about 100,000 distinct CDR3 sequences, under 70% seen once; the top ten hold 12%.

The sample comes from a study of tumor-infiltrating lymphocytes in primary liver carcinoma. At the level of the study: Aged between 30 and 69 years, the patients were men and women.

Findings and caveats of the study: The difference in top-250-clone fraction between tumors and blood was significant, favoring tumors (p = 0.039). Tumor region pairs overlapped more than did tumor-adjacent and tumor-blood pairs.

The TCR sequence derives from a woman in her fifties or sixties with primary liver carcinoma and hepatitis B virus infection. Sequencing was done on a sample of liver tumor tissue from sampling region 2. Subset of the sample: tumor region T2, inferior pole. The J gene is TRBJ2-5, the V gene TRBV18, with 9 bases aligning to TRBD2. The CDR3 bases are TGTGCCAGCACACTAGCGGGAGAGACCCAGTACTTC. Its protein product is CASTLAGETQYF.